This T cell receptor (beta chain) was found in a study of STAT5B mutations in CD4+ large granular lymphocyte leukemia. Study at large: The CDR3 'QG' motif was associated with a particular HLA allele among healthy donors.

General study results and limits: Higher CD4+ than CD8+ T-LGLL clonality might reflect small sample size. Compared with healthy controls (2/35), patient top clones favored TRBV06 (8/27). Without putative leukemic clones, patient CD4-sorted repertoires remained more clonal than healthy CD4+ repertoires.

As concerns this clone: As yet, its antigen is unknown. An end of the junction does not agree with germline; a read error may underlie this.

The CDR3 length is 11 residues. CDR1 is LNHNV and CDR2 is YYDKDF in the germline V gene (reference sequence). TCRdb keeps only in-frame clones here, not all; method: immunoSEQ multiplex PCR. The repertoire has about 32,000 clones, about 82% of them found once; the top ten carry less than 4.5%. The TCR sequence derives from a human donor in good health. The rearrangement joins TRBV15 to TRBJ2-3, with 7 bases fitting TRBD1. The specimen sequenced was CD4+ T cells from blood buffy coats. The CDR3 DNA sequence: TGTGCCACCCGCAGGGACAGTGACTTGTATTTT. It encodes CATRRDSDLYF.